This is a list of T cell receptor beta chains from one sample in a study of OX40 agonist ivuxolimab in advanced cancers. Only in-frame clones appear in the TCRdb table, and some are missing; sequencing was by immunoSEQ multiplex PCR. The sample contains 35,000 to 40,000 clones, 87% of which appear only once. The sequences come from CD4+ or CD8+ T cells sorted from blood, collected in a trial of the OX40 agonist ivuxolimab. The receptors stem from an adult with an advanced solid tumor such as melanoma, head and neck, liver or kidney cancer. Both conserved end residues are part of each CDR3. The D gene is left open where the match is weak. Clone size is given for some rows only: seen once, a few or many times, or a class if the clone is expanded.

v_gene: TRBV5-1; j_gene: TRBJ2-5; d_gene: TRBD1; abundance: -; CDR3aa: CASSPGTGEETQYF; CDR3nt: TGCGCCAGCAGCCCCGGGACAGGGGAAGAGACCCAGTACTTC
v_gene: TRBV10-3; j_gene: TRBJ1-1; d_gene: TRBD1; abundance: -; CDR3aa: CASLRNSGGTEAFF; CDR3nt: TGTGCCAGCCTAAGGAACTCAGGGGGGACTGAAGCTTTCTTT
v_gene: TRBV10-1; j_gene: TRBJ2-5; d_gene: -; abundance: -; CDR3aa: CASSESPGWGVETQYF; CDR3nt: TGCGCCAGCAGTGAGTCGCCAGGGTGGGGAGTTGAGACCCAGTACTTC
v_gene: TRBV6-6; j_gene: TRBJ2-5; d_gene: TRBD1; abundance: once; CDR3aa: CASSSPTGSQETQYF; CDR3nt: TGTGCCAGCAGTTCCCCGACAGGGAGTCAAGAGACCCAGTACTTC
v_gene: TRBV7-9; j_gene: TRBJ2-3; d_gene: TRBD2; abundance: -; CDR3aa: CASSLVAGSTDTQYF; CDR3nt: TGTGCCAGCAGCTTAGTAGCGGGGAGCACAGATACGCAGTATTTT
v_gene: TRBV6-1; j_gene: TRBJ1-6; d_gene: TRBD1; abundance: -; CDR3aa: CASSAPDRGLLNSPLHF; CDR3nt: TGTGCCAGCAGTGCCCCGGACAGGGGACTACTTAATTCACCCCTCCACTTT
v_gene: TRBV28; j_gene: TRBJ1-4; d_gene: TRBD1; abundance: -; CDR3aa: CASSFELGGQGAKEKLFF; CDR3nt: TGTGCCAGCAGTTTTGAGTTGGGCGGGCAGGGGGCGAAAGAAAAACTGTTTTTT
v_gene: TRBV5-1; j_gene: TRBJ2-5; d_gene: TRBD2; abundance: -; CDR3aa: CASSLIAGALGETQYF; CDR3nt: TGCGCCAGCAGCTTGATAGCGGGGGCCCTGGGGGAGACCCAGTACTTC
v_gene: TRBV6-4; j_gene: TRBJ1-3; d_gene: TRBD1; abundance: -; CDR3aa: CASSATGGFSGNTIYF; CDR3nt: TGTGCCAGCAGTGCAACAGGGGGCTTCTCTGGAAACACCATATATTTT
v_gene: TRBV6-1; j_gene: TRBJ1-6; d_gene: TRBD1; abundance: -; CDR3aa: CASSSRGTGLTPLHF; CDR3nt: TGTGCCAGCAGTTCGAGAGGGACAGGTTTGACACCCCTCCACTTT
v_gene: TRBV5-1; j_gene: TRBJ2-5; d_gene: -; abundance: -; CDR3aa: CASSLVPGQETQYF; CDR3nt: TGCGCCAGCAGCTTGGTGCCAGGTCAAGAGACCCAGTACTTC
v_gene: TRBV29-1; j_gene: TRBJ2-1; d_gene: TRBD2; abundance: -; CDR3aa: CSVGTSGGANEQFF; CDR3nt: TGCAGCGTTGGTACTAGCGGGGGGGCAAATGAGCAGTTCTTC
v_gene: TRBV11-2; j_gene: TRBJ1-2; d_gene: TRBD1; abundance: -; CDR3aa: CASSLTPGQWNGYTF; CDR3nt: TGTGCCAGCAGCTTAACGCCGGGACAGTGGAATGGCTACACCTTC
v_gene: TRBV18; j_gene: TRBJ2-5; d_gene: -; abundance: -; CDR3aa: CASSPPMLGTEETQYF; CDR3nt: TGTGCCAGCTCACCACCCATGTTGGGTACCGAAGAGACCCAGTACTTC
v_gene: TRBV6-6; j_gene: TRBJ2-2; d_gene: -; abundance: -; CDR3aa: CASSGRTGELFF; CDR3nt: TGTGCCAGCAGCGGTAGGACCGGGGAGCTGTTTTTT
v_gene: TRBV5-1; j_gene: TRBJ2-7; d_gene: TRBD2; abundance: -; CDR3aa: CASSFSGTSGLEQYF; CDR3nt: TGCGCCAGCAGCTTCTCCGGGACTAGTGGCCTCGAGCAGTACTTC
v_gene: TRBV5-8; j_gene: TRBJ2-7; d_gene: -; abundance: once; CDR3aa: CASSLWSGPSYEQYF; CDR3nt: TGTGCCAGCAGCTTGTGGTCAGGGCCTTCCTACGAGCAGTACTTC
v_gene: TRBV5-1; j_gene: TRBJ2-1; d_gene: TRBD2; abundance: once; CDR3aa: CASSLAGVRNEQFF; CDR3nt: TGCGCCAGCAGCTTAGCGGGAGTTCGGAATGAGCAGTTCTTC
v_gene: TRBV5-1; j_gene: TRBJ2-1; d_gene: -; abundance: -; CDR3aa: CASRALGDEQFF; CDR3nt: TGCGCCAGCAGGGCCCTTGGGGATGAGCAGTTCTTC
v_gene: TRBV5-4; j_gene: TRBJ2-3; d_gene: -; abundance: -; CDR3aa: CASSAKGGASPRITDTQYF; CDR3nt: TGTGCCAGCAGCGCCAAGGGGGGGGCCTCGCCACGAATCACAGATACGCAGTATTTT
v_gene: TRBV6-1; j_gene: TRBJ1-1; d_gene: -; abundance: -; CDR3aa: CASSVGDMNTEAFF; CDR3nt: TGTGCCAGCAGTGTGGGAGACATGAACACTGAAGCTTTCTTT
v_gene: TRBV18; j_gene: TRBJ1-2; d_gene: -; abundance: -; CDR3aa: CASSLSGEFLSYTF; CDR3nt: TGTGCCAGCTCACTGTCAGGGGAATTTTTAAGCTACACCTTC
v_gene: TRBV5-8; j_gene: TRBJ2-3; d_gene: TRBD2; abundance: -; CDR3aa: CASSQGSGRNTQYF; CDR3nt: TGTGCCAGCAGCCAGGGAAGCGGGAGAAATACGCAGTATTTT
v_gene: TRBV4-1; j_gene: TRBJ2-1; d_gene: TRBD2; abundance: -; CDR3aa: CASRPLAGGLSYNEQFF; CDR3nt: TGCGCCAGCAGACCTCTAGCGGGAGGCCTCTCCTACAATGAGCAGTTCTTC
v_gene: TRBV7-2; j_gene: TRBJ2-1; d_gene: TRBD1; abundance: -; CDR3aa: CASSLARSGTGAVAGLYNEQFF; CDR3nt: TGTGCCAGCAGCTTAGCCCGGTCCGGGACAGGGGCGGTAGCGGGCCTATACAATGAGCAGTTCTTC
v_gene: TRBV6-6; j_gene: TRBJ1-2; d_gene: -; abundance: -; CDR3aa: CASSYSDAGNYGYTF; CDR3nt: TGTGCCAGCAGTTACTCGGACGCTGGCAACTATGGCTACACCTTC
v_gene: TRBV21-1; j_gene: TRBJ2-4; d_gene: -; abundance: -; CDR3aa: CARRTGNRVDKNIQYF; CDR3nt: TGTGCCAGGAGGACAGGGAATAGAGTAGACAAAAACATTCAGTACTTC
v_gene: TRBV19; j_gene: TRBJ2-7; d_gene: -; abundance: once; CDR3aa: CASSPGSLYEQYF; CDR3nt: TGTGCCAGTAGCCCGGGATCGCTCTACGAGCAGTACTTC
v_gene: TRBV7-2; j_gene: TRBJ2-2; d_gene: -; abundance: -; CDR3aa: CASSSTTGELFF; CDR3nt: TGTGCCAGCAGCTCAACCACCGGGGAGCTGTTTTTT
v_gene: TRBV18; j_gene: TRBJ1-5; d_gene: -; abundance: once; CDR3aa: CASSPSRDQPQHF; CDR3nt: TGTGCCAGCTCACCATCGCGGGATCAGCCCCAGCATTTT
v_gene: TRBV18; j_gene: TRBJ1-4; d_gene: -; abundance: -; CDR3aa: CASSPGTPEKLFF; CDR3nt: TGTGCCAGCTCACCGGGGACACCTGAAAAACTGTTTTTT
v_gene: TRBV7-2; j_gene: TRBJ1-2; d_gene: -; abundance: -; CDR3aa: CASSLVPFNYGYTF; CDR3nt: TGTGCCAGCAGCTTAGTACCTTTTAACTATGGCTACACCTTC
v_gene: TRBV12-2; j_gene: TRBJ2-6; d_gene: -; abundance: -; CDR3aa: CASRTWGASSGANVLTF; CDR3nt: TGTGCAAGTCGCACCTGGGGGGCTAGCTCTGGGGCCAACGTCCTGACTTTC
v_gene: TRBV6-1; j_gene: TRBJ2-7; d_gene: TRBD2; abundance: -; CDR3aa: CASSEVLAGTYEQYF; CDR3nt: TGTGCCAGCAGTGAAGTTCTAGCGGGGACATACGAGCAGTACTTC
v_gene: TRBV15; j_gene: TRBJ1-2; d_gene: -; abundance: -; CDR3aa: CATSRDRGAYGYTF; CDR3nt: TGTGCCACCAGCAGAGATAGAGGGGCCTATGGCTACACCTTC
v_gene: TRBV13; j_gene: TRBJ2-7; d_gene: TRBD2; abundance: -; CDR3aa: CASSSGTSGAGQFTEQYF; CDR3nt: TGTGCCAGCAGCTCCGGGACTAGCGGGGCCGGGCAGTTCACTGAGCAGTACTTC
v_gene: TRBV4-1; j_gene: TRBJ1-5; d_gene: -; abundance: -; CDR3aa: CASSQAGATGNQPQHF; CDR3nt: TGCGCCAGCAGCCAAGCTGGGGCTACGGGCAATCAGCCCCAGCATTTT
v_gene: TRBV28; j_gene: TRBJ1-5; d_gene: -; abundance: -; CDR3aa: CASSLWAGNQPQHF; CDR3nt: TGTGCCAGCAGTTTATGGGCAGGCAATCAGCCCCAGCATTTT
v_gene: TRBV2; j_gene: TRBJ1-5; d_gene: TRBD1; abundance: -; CDR3aa: CASKGTEYSNQPQHF; CDR3nt: TGTGCCAGCAAAGGGACAGAATATAGCAATCAGCCCCAGCATTTT
v_gene: TRBV19; j_gene: TRBJ2-2; d_gene: TRBD2; abundance: -; CDR3aa: CASISGTNTGELFF; CDR3nt: TGTGCCAGTATTAGCGGGACGAACACCGGGGAGCTGTTTTTT
v_gene: TRBV10-3; j_gene: TRBJ1-3; d_gene: TRBD1; abundance: -; CDR3aa: CAISPNRGGGNTIYF; CDR3nt: TGTGCCATCAGTCCAAACAGGGGAGGTGGAAACACCATATATTTT
v_gene: TRBV7-2; j_gene: TRBJ2-3; d_gene: TRBD2; abundance: -; CDR3aa: CASSNGLAGAGFADTQYF; CDR3nt: TGTGCCAGCAGCAATGGACTAGCGGGGGCCGGGTTTGCAGATACGCAGTATTTT
v_gene: TRBV2; j_gene: TRBJ1-5; d_gene: TRBD1; abundance: -; CDR3aa: CASRPDRGQPQHF; CDR3nt: TGTGCCAGCAGGCCCGACAGGGGGCAGCCCCAGCATTTT
v_gene: TRBV7-9; j_gene: TRBJ2-1; d_gene: TRBD2; abundance: -; CDR3aa: CASTRPERGGLGEQFF; CDR3nt: TGTGCCAGCACCCGACCGGAGCGGGGGGGTCTCGGTGAGCAGTTCTTC
v_gene: TRBV30; j_gene: TRBJ2-7; d_gene: -; abundance: -; CDR3aa: CAWSVVDEQYF; CDR3nt: TGTGCCTGGAGTGTGGTCGACGAGCAGTACTTC
v_gene: TRBV30; j_gene: TRBJ1-2; d_gene: TRBD1; abundance: -; CDR3aa: CAWSRRGLEGYTF; CDR3nt: TGTGCCTGGAGTCGCAGGGGGCTGGAGGGCTACACCTTC
v_gene: TRBV2; j_gene: TRBJ1-6; d_gene: TRBD1; abundance: once; CDR3aa: CASSEEQGESPLHF; CDR3nt: TGTGCCAGCAGTGAGGAACAGGGGGAATCACCCCTCCACTTT
v_gene: TRBV2; j_gene: TRBJ2-3; d_gene: TRBD2; abundance: -; CDR3aa: CASSELAGGASTQYF; CDR3nt: TGTGCCAGCAGTGAGTTGGCGGGGGGGGCCAGTACGCAGTATTTT
v_gene: TRBV13; j_gene: TRBJ2-1; d_gene: TRBD2; abundance: -; CDR3aa: CASTGTSGSYEQFF; CDR3nt: TGTGCCAGCACCGGGACTAGCGGGAGCTATGAGCAGTTCTTC
v_gene: TRBV18; j_gene: TRBJ2-2; d_gene: -; abundance: once; CDR3aa: CASSPRTENTGELFF; CDR3nt: TGTGCCAGCTCACCCAGGACTGAGAACACCGGGGAGCTGTTTTTT
v_gene: TRBV9; j_gene: TRBJ2-2; d_gene: TRBD1; abundance: -; CDR3aa: CASSPRGTGGAGGELFF; CDR3nt: TGTGCCAGCAGCCCCAGGGGGACAGGGGGCGCTGGGGGGGAGCTGTTTTTT
v_gene: TRBV5-1; j_gene: TRBJ2-5; d_gene: -; abundance: -; CDR3aa: CASTRQVGQETQYF; CDR3nt: TGCGCCAGCACCCGACAGGTGGGGCAAGAGACCCAGTACTTC
v_gene: TRBV5-1; j_gene: TRBJ2-1; d_gene: -; abundance: -; CDR3aa: CASSLSSTYNEQFF; CDR3nt: TGCGCCAGCAGCTTAAGTAGTACCTACAATGAGCAGTTCTTC
v_gene: TRBV7-9; j_gene: TRBJ2-3; d_gene: -; abundance: -; CDR3aa: CASSPPQHRTDTQYF; CDR3nt: TGTGCCAGCAGCCCGCCCCAACATCGCACAGATACGCAGTATTTT
v_gene: TRBV19; j_gene: TRBJ2-2; d_gene: -; abundance: -; CDR3aa: CASSTPRGAGELFF; CDR3nt: TGTGCCAGTAGTACCCCGAGGGGGGCCGGGGAGCTGTTTTTT